The next 20 T cell receptor beta chains were all read from a single sample in a study of T cells expressing NK-cell markers. For each CDR3 protein, TCRdb gives one entry from its re-call of the 5' RACE reads, without DNA. The sample holds some 600,000 distinct CDR3 sequences. Source material: blood T cells: a sorted CD56 or NKG2C T cell subset, CD4+ or CD8+ T cells, or bulk PBMC T cells (not recorded which). The receptors shown here come from a man in his late teens or twenties in good health.

The chain joins TRBV7-6 to TRBJ2-3. Germline V gives CDR1 SGHVS, CDR2 FNYEAQ. The CDR3 is 15 amino acids. The CDR3 loop reads CASSLAQGLADTQYF.

This sequence joins TRBV10-3 and TRBJ2-1; the D gene TCRdb calls, TRBD1, cannot be checked with no DNA. CDR1 is ENHRY, CDR2 SYGVKD, per germline. The CDR3 has 15 residues. The chain's CDR3 is CAISESRGAGDEQFF.

This sequence joins TRBV7-8 and TRBJ2-7; TCRdb's D call of TRBD1 is untestable without DNA. The CDR3 consists of 14 residues. In germline, CDR1 is SGHVS, CDR2 FQNEAQ. CDR3: CASSKQTGTYEQYF.

The chain carries TRBV7-6 and TRBJ2-1; TCRdb indicates TRBD2, and absent DNA this call remains unverified. The germline V gene has CDR1 SGHVS and CDR2 FNYEAQ. This CDR3 has 16 amino acids. The CDR3: CASSPMEGGLYNEQFF.

The rearrangement uses TRBV10-3 and TRBJ2-3; TCRdb outputs TRBD2, but without DNA this stays unchecked. Germline CDR1 reads ENHRY; CDR2 reads SYGVKD. There are 17 residues in the CDR3. CDR3 amino acids: CAISKPGLQRETDTQYF.

V usage is TRBV11-2 and J usage is TRBJ2-1; absent DNA, TCRdb's TRBD2 call cannot be checked. CDR1 and CDR2 (germline): SGHAT, FQNNGV. The CDR3 is 17 amino acids. CDR3 region: CASSLLGGRAGFDEQFF.

The chain combines TRBV27 with TRBJ1-5; TCRdb returns TRBD1, unconfirmable since there is no DNA. Germline lookup yields CDR1 MNHEY and CDR2 SMNVEV (reference sequence). The CDR3 is made up of 14 amino acids. CDR3 residues: CASSLFDRDQPQHF.

The gene calls are TRBV20-1 and TRBJ1-6; TCRdb gives TRBD1 as the D gene, but with no DNA this cannot be confirmed. Germline V gene lookup returns CDR1 DFQATT and CDR2 SNEGSKA (reference sequence). The CDR3 length is 14 residues. CDR3 loop: CSAHNGTLNSPLHF.

V gene TRBV18 combines with J gene TRBJ2-1; with no DNA, the TCRdb D assignment of TRBD2 cannot be verified. CDR1 KGHSH and CDR2 LQKENI come from the germline V gene. The length of the CDR3 is 14 residues. CDR3 amino acids: CASSSREALNEQFF.

This chain connects TRBV28 to TRBJ1-2; TCRdb's D call of TRBD1 is untestable without DNA. CDR1 MDHEN and CDR2 SYDVKM come from the germline V gene. The CDR3 extends over 12 amino acids. The CDR3 sequence is CASKEGTGIPTF.

J is TRBJ1-2 and V is TRBV9. The CDR3 loop spans 14 amino acids. CDR1 and CDR2 from the germline V gene are SGDLS and YYNGEE. The CDR3 protein is CASSVGGGEYGYTF.

V usage is TRBV6-2 or TRBV6-3 and J usage is TRBJ2-7; the D gene TCRdb calls, TRBD1, cannot be checked with no DNA. The CDR3 totals 17 residues. The germline V gene has CDR1 MNHEY and CDR2 SVGEGT. The CDR3 loop reads CASSPGRLLADSYEQYF.

V usage is TRBV7-9 and J usage is TRBJ2-7; TCRdb's D call, TRBD1, is unchecked because there is no DNA. The CDR3 spans 15 residues. CDR1 and CDR2 from the germline V gene are SEHNR and FQNEAQ (reference sequence). The CDR3 sequence is CASSSLGDANYEQYF.

CDR3 region: CASGPMPDEQFF. The chain has TRBV7-9 and TRBJ2-1; no DNA is available, so the TRBD2 call from TCRdb remains unchecked. Germline values: CDR1 SEHNR, CDR2 FQNEAQ (reference sequence). The CDR3 extends over 12 amino acids.

The chain uses TRBV12-3 or TRBV12-4 and TRBJ2-5; TCRdb gives TRBD2 as the D gene, but with no DNA this cannot be confirmed. The CDR3 has 14 amino acids. CDR3 loop: CASTERTSVETQYF.

The CDR3 here is CSATVNRESVDEQFF. The chain carries TRBV20-1 and TRBJ2-1; TCRdb designates TRBD1, a call that cannot be tested without DNA. This CDR3 region has 15 residues. Germline CDR1 is DFQATT and CDR2 is SNEGSKA (reference sequence).

The J gene is TRBJ2-5, the V gene TRBV25-1; TCRdb returns TRBD1, unconfirmable since there is no DNA. CDR1 MGHDK and CDR2 SYGVNS come from the germline V gene. The CDR3 sequence is 17 residues long. The CDR3 region is CASRSTPGTGDGETQYF.

The chain links TRBV28 to TRBJ2-1; the TRBD1 assignment by TCRdb is unverifiable without DNA. Germline V gene data show CDR1 as MDHEN and CDR2 as SYDVKM. This CDR3 has 15 residues. The chain's CDR3 is CASRRRTALSPEQFF.

This chain links TRBV10-3 with TRBJ2-3; TCRdb calls TRBD1, which cannot be checked without DNA. From germline, CDR1 is ENHRY and CDR2 SYGVKD. This CDR3 is 13 amino acids long. CDR3 sequence reads: CAIIRLAGRAQYF.

This chain links TRBV20-1 with TRBJ2-7; TCRdb's assignment of TRBD1 cannot be checked, as there is no DNA. The CDR3 is 13 residues long. Germline lookup yields CDR1 DFQATT and CDR2 SNEGSKA (reference sequence). The CDR3 sequence is CSARGVRGHEQYF.